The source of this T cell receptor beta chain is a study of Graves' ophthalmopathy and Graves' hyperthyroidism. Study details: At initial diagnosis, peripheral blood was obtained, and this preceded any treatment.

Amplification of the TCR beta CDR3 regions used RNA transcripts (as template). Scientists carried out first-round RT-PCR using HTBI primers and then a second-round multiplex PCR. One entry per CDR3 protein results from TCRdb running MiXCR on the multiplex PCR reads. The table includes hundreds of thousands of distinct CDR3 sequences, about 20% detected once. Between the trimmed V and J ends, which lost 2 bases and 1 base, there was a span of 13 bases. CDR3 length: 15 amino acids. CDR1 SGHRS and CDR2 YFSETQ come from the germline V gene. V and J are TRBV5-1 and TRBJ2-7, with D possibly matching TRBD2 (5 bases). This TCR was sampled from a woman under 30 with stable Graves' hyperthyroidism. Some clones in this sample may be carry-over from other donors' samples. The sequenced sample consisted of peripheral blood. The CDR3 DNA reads TGCGCCAGCAGCTTATACTCCCGGGGTTCCTACGAGCAGTACTTC. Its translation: CASSLYSRGSYEQYF.